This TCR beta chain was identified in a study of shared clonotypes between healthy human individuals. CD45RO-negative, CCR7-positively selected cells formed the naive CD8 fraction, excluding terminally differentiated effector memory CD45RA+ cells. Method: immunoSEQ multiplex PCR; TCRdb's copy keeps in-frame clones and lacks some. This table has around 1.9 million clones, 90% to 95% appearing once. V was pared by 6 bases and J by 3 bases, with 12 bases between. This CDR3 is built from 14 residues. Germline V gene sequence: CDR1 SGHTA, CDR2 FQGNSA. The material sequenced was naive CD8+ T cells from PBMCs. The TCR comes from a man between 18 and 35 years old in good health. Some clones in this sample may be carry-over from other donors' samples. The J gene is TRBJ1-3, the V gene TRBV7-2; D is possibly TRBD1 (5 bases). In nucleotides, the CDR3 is TGTGCCAGCAGGAGTAGGGACCTTGGAAACACCATATATTTT. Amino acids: CASRSRDLGNTIYF.